The 21 T cell receptor beta chains in this list originate from one sample, sequenced in a study of cytomegalovirus exposure and HLA in healthy donors. A multiplex PCR was run with 60 Vbeta primers and 13 Jbeta primers. Clones were sequenced by immunoSEQ multiplex PCR, and TCRdb holds only the in-frame ones, with some missing. This table has 200,000 to 250,000 clones, 70% to 85% appearing once. Source material: PBMCs. The receptors shown here come from a man aged 50 to 59 in good health and CMV-seronegative.

The chain links TRBV28 to TRBJ2-7, with D maybe TRBD2 (6 bases). The germline V and J ends were trimmed by 7 bases and 0 bases, with 13 bases remaining between them. CDR3 size: 14 residues. Germline CDR1 MDHEN, CDR2 SYDVKM. The DNA for the CDR3 is TGTGCCAGCATTAATGGCGGGGCCTCCTACGAGCAGTACTTC. Its protein is CASINGGASYEQYF.

This clone was seen more than once but under ten times. The chain couples TRBV10-1 to TRBJ2-1; TRBD2 matches 10 bases. This CDR3 has 18 residues. The V segment lost 3 bases and the J segment 5 bases; nucleotides outside the gene matches: 13. Germline loops: CDR1 WNHNN, CDR2 SYGVQD (reference sequence). The CDR3 region is CASSDGASGSWGNNEQFF. In DNA, the CDR3 is TGCGCCAGCAGTGACGGTGCTAGCGGGAGTTGGGGAAACAATGAGCAGTTCTTC.

The J gene is TRBJ1-1, the V gene TRBV6-4, with D unclear. CDR3 length equals 14 residues. With 3 bases removed from V and 3 bases from J, the gap between germline ends came to 11 bases. The V gene's germline CDR1 is MRHNA and CDR2 SNTAGT. The CDR3 here is CASSDPPRHTEAFF. The CDR3 DNA reads TGTGCCAGCAGTGATCCTCCGCGGCACACTGAAGCTTTCTTT.

The sample holds a few counts of this clone. The V call is TRBV28, the J call TRBJ1-1; a weak D match, TRBD1 (5 bases). The germline V gene has CDR1 MDHEN and CDR2 SYDVKM. This CDR3 has 15 residues. Deletions cut 5 bases from V and 1 base from J, with 14 bases between. CDR3: CASSQQVAANTEAFF. In DNA, the CDR3 is TGTGCCAGCAGTCAACAGGTGGCAGCGAACACTGAAGCTTTCTTT.

This sequence joins TRBV9 and TRBJ2-1; 7 nucleotides agree with TRBD2. The CDR3 spans 14 residues. V dropped 0 bases and J dropped 6; count of bases not matched to a gene: 3. In germline, CDR1 is SGDLS, CDR2 YYNGEE. CDR3 protein: CASSVAPSGNEQFF. The CDR3 coding sequence is TGTGCCAGCAGCGTAGCTCCTAGCGGCAATGAGCAGTTCTTC. The full variable domain, completed using reference TRBV9 and TRBJ2-1, is DSGVTQTPKHLITATGQRVTLRCSPRSGDLSVYWYQQSLDQGLQFLIQYYNGEERAKGNILERFSAQQFPDLHSELNLSSLELGDSALYFCASSVAPSGNEQFFGPGTRLTVL.

The chain's CDR3 is CASSSITGQGAGEQYF. In DNA form, the CDR3 reads TGCGCCAGCAGCTCAATAACGGGACAGGGGGCGGGAGAGCAGTACTTC. The chain links TRBV5-1 to TRBJ2-7; 12 positions match TRBD1. The CDR3 length is 16 residues. The germline gives CDR1 SGHRS, CDR2 YFSETQ. Losses at the gene ends were 3 bases for V and 7 bases for J; bases not matched to a gene: 11.

As for this clone: The sample holds other DNA sequences that translate to the same CDR3. The chain combines TRBV27 with TRBJ2-2; 8 nucleotides line up with TRBD2. The germline gives CDR1 MNHEY, CDR2 SMNVEV (reference sequence). The CDR3 loop spans 14 amino acids. Germline trimming cut 5 bases from V and 1 base from J; bases unmatched to any gene: 0. CDR3 coding DNA: TGTGCCAGCAGTCTAGCGGGGAACACCGGGGAGCTGTTTTTT. It translates to CASSLAGNTGELFF.

The chain joins TRBV7-6 to TRBJ2-3, with 11 nucleotides matching TRBD2. The length of the CDR3 is 16 residues. CDR1 SGHVS and CDR2 FNYEAQ come from the germline V gene. J was trimmed by 0 bases and V by 5 bases; bases with no gene match: 4. CDR3 loop: CASSTWTSGSTDTQYF. The CDR3 bases are TGTGCCAGCAGCACATGGACTAGCGGGAGCACAGATACGCAGTATTTT.

The chain combines TRBV30 with TRBJ2-3, with 11 bases fitting TRBD1. Germline CDR1 GTSNPN, CDR2 SVGIG (reference sequence). The CDR3 covers 13 residues. The DNA of the CDR3 is TGTGCGGTGGACAGGGGGCGTACAGATACGCAGTATTTT. Translating it yields CAVDRGRTDTQYF.

The chain combines TRBV28 with TRBJ1-5; 11 positions match TRBD1. The CDR3 loop spans 16 amino acids. V gave up 3 bases and J gave up 7 bases; unmatched junction bases: 8. Germline V gene data show CDR1 as MDHEN and CDR2 as SYDVKM. The CDR3 here is CASSFPDRGPNQPQHF. The CDR3 region has the DNA TGTGCCAGCAGTTTCCCGGACAGGGGGCCGAACCAGCCCCAGCATTTT.

The rearrangement joins TRBV10-3 to TRBJ1-1; unclear D gene. Germline values: CDR1 ENHRY, CDR2 SYGVKD. This CDR3 comprises 12 residues. The V gene lost 3 bases and the J gene lost 1 base, with 3 bases spanning the gap. CDR3: CAISDRNTEAFF. CDR3 sequence (DNA): TGTGCCATCAGTGACCGGAACACTGAAGCTTTCTTT.

The chain links TRBV9 to TRBJ2-1; 9 bases are shared with TRBD1. From germline, CDR1 is SGDLS and CDR2 YYNGEE. Trimming removed 1 base from V and 9 bases from J; junction bases left unmatched: 2. The CDR3 is made up of 13 amino acids. CDR3 region: CASSVIQGAEQFF. The CDR3 DNA reads TGTGCCAGCAGCGTAATACAGGGGGCTGAGCAGTTCTTC.

This clone was observed a single time. The chain is built from TRBV27 and TRBJ2-7; perhaps TRBD2 as D (6 bases). The germline gives CDR1 MNHEY, CDR2 SMNVEV (reference sequence). Trimming took 6 bases from V and 6 from J, leaving 18 bases between them. The CDR3 consists of 14 residues. CDR3 DNA: TGTGCCAGCAGCGGAGGAGGGTTCCGGCTCGAGCAGTACTTC. It specifies CASSGGGFRLEQYF.

The chain couples TRBV9 to TRBJ1-2, with 8 bases identical to TRBD1. Germline trimming cut 3 bases from V and 3 bases from J; bases unmatched to any gene: 7. CDR1 and CDR2 from the germline V gene are SGDLS and YYNGEE. The length of the CDR3 is 15 residues. The CDR3 region is CASSEGTGTYYGYTF. In DNA form, the CDR3 reads TGTGCCAGCAGCGAGGGGACAGGTACATACTATGGCTACACCTTC.

The V gene is TRBV14, the J gene TRBJ2-7; the D gene is possibly TRBD2 (5 bases). Trimming removed 0 bases from V and 11 bases from J, with 11 bases in between. Germline-derived CDR1 and CDR2 are SGHDN and FVKESK. This CDR3 spans 12 amino acids. CDR3: CASSQDRIAKYF. The CDR3 DNA reads TGTGCCAGCAGCCAAGATAGGATAGCGAAGTACTTC.

This clone was recorded only once. The J gene is TRBJ2-4, the V gene TRBV7-6; possible D gene TRBD2, 5 bases. The CDR3 loop spans 15 amino acids. CDR1 and CDR2 from the germline V gene are SGHVS and FNYEAQ. Deletions cut 1 base from V and 1 base from J, with 8 bases between. In nucleotides, the CDR3 is TGTGCCAGCAGCTTAGGAGGGTATGCCAAAAACATTCAGTACTTC. Its protein product is CASSLGGYAKNIQYF.

The rearrangement uses TRBV30 and TRBJ1-3, with D possibly being TRBD1 (6 bases). Per germline, CDR1 GTSNPN and CDR2 SVGIG (reference sequence). Trimming took off 2 bases at V and 2 bases at J, with 16 bases between the two ends. The CDR3 consists of 16 residues. In DNA form, the CDR3 reads TGTGCCTGGAGTCAAAAGACAGGAGGCACTGGAAACACCATATATTTT. It codes for CAWSQKTGGTGNTIYF. The full variable domain, its missing parts supplied by reference TRBV30 and TRBJ1-3, is SQTIHQWPATLVQPVGSPLSLECTVEGTSNPNLYWYRQAAGRGLQLLFYSVGIGQISSEVPQNLSASRPQDRQFILSSKKLLLSDSGFYLCAWSQKTGGTGNTIYFGEGSWLTVV.

CDR3 protein: CASRLGQGRYEQYF. As DNA, the CDR3 is TGTGCCAGCAGATTGGGACAGGGGCGGTACGAGCAGTACTTC. The chain couples TRBV27 to TRBJ2-7; TRBD1 matches 10 bases. With V trimmed by 6 bases and J by 4 bases, 6 bases remained unmatched. Germline CDR1 reads MNHEY; CDR2 reads SMNVEV (reference sequence). CDR3 length equals 14 residues.

The V and J genes are TRBV5-1 and TRBJ2-3; weak D call: TRBD2 (6 bases). Germline CDR1 and CDR2: SGHRS and YFSETQ. The V end was cut by 4 bases, the J end by 6 bases, with 6 bases between. The CDR3 sequence is 11 residues long. The CDR3 here is CASSREDTQYF. The CDR3 coding sequence is TGCGCCAGCAGCCGGGAGGATACGCAGTATTTT. Supplemented by reference TRBV5-1 and TRBJ2-3, the full variable domain reads KAGVTQTPRYLIKTRGQQVTLSCSPISGHRSVSWYQQTPGQGLQFLFEYFSETQRNKGNFPGRFSGRQFSNSRSEMNVSTLELGDSALYLCASSREDTQYFGPGTRLTVL.

The count of this clone is one. This chain connects TRBV2 to TRBJ1-5, with D possibly matching TRBD1 (5 bases). The CDR3 extends over 14 amino acids. Trimming removed 8 bases at V and 3 bases at J, with 14 bases between. Germline V lookup: CDR1 SNHLY, CDR2 FYNNEI. The chain's CDR3 is CASGLTVSNQPQHF. In DNA, the CDR3 is TGTGCCAGCGGCCTGACAGTTTCCAATCAGCCCCAGCATTTT. The entire variable domain, with the rest obtained from reference TRBV2 and TRBJ1-5, is as follows: EPEVTQTPSHQVTQMGQEVILRCVPISNHLYFYWYRQILGQKVEFLVSFYNNEISEKSEIFDDQFSVERPDGSNFTLKIRSTKLEDSAMYFCASGLTVSNQPQHFGDGTRLSIL.

V gene TRBV11-3 combines with J gene TRBJ2-1; a possible D gene is TRBD2 (5 bases). With 5 bases removed from V and 6 bases from J, the gap between germline ends came to 17 bases. The CDR3 sequence is 15 residues long. Germline CDR1 SGHNT, CDR2 YENEEA. CDR3 coding DNA: TGTGCCAGCAGCCCGACATGGGAGATGAGCAATGAGCAGTTCTTC. This translates into CASSPTWEMSNEQFF. Looking up the rest from reference TRBV11-3 and TRBJ2-1 gives the full variable domain: EAGVVQSPRYKIIEKKQPVAFWCNPISGHNTLYWYLQNLGQGPELLIRYENEEAVDDSQLPKDRFSAERLKGVDSTLKIQPAELGDSAVYLCASSPTWEMSNEQFFGPGTRLTVL.